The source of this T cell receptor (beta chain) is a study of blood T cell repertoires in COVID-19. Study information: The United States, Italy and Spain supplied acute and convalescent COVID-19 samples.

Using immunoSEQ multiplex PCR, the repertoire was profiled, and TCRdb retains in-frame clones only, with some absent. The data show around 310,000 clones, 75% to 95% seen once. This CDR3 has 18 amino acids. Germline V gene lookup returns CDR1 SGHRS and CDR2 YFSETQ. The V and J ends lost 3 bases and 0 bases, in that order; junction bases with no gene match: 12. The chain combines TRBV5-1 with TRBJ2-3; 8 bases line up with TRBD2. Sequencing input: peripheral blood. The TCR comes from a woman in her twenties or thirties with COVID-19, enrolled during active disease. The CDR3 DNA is TGCGCCAGCAGCTCGGGACTAGTTACTTATTCTAGCACAGATACGCAGTATTTT. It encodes CASSSGLVTYSSTDTQYF.